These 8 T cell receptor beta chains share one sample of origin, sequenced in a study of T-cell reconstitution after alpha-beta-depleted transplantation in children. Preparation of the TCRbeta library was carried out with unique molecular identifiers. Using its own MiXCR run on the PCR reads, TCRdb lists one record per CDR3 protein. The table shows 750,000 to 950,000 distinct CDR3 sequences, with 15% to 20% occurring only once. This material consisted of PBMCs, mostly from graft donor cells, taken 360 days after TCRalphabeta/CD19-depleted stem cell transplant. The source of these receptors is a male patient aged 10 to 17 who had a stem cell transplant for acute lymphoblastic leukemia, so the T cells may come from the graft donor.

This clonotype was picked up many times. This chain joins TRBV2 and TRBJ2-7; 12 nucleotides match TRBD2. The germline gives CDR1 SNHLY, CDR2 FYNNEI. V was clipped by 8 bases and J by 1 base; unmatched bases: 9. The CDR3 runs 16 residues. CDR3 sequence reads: CASLGGLAGLSYEQYF. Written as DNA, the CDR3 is TGTGCCAGCCTTGGCGGACTAGCGGGACTTTCCTACGAGCAGTACTTC.

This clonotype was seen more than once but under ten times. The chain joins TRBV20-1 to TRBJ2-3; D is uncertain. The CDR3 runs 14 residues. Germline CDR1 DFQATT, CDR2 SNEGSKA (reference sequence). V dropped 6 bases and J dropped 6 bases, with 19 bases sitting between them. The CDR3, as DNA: TGCAGTGCCGAGGCGGTCGCTCGGCGGGATACGCAGTATTTT. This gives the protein CSAEAVARRDTQYF.

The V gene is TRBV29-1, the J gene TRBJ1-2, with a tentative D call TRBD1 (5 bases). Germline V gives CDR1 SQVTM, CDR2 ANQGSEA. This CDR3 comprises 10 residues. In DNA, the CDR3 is TGCAGGGTGGGGACCGTCGACTACACCTTC. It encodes CRVGTVDYTF.

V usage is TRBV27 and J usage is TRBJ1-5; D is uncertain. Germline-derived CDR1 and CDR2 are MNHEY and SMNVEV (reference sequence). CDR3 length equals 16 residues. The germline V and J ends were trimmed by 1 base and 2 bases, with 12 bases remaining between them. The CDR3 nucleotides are TGTGCCAGCAGTTTATTAGAGAGGGTTGGCAATCAGCCCCAGCATTTT. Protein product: CASSLLERVGNQPQHF.

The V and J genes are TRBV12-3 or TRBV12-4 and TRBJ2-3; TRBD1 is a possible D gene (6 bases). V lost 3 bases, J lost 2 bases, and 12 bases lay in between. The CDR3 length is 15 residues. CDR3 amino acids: CASSFRGILTDTQYF. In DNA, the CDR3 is TGTGCCAGCAGTTTCAGGGGAATACTCACAGATACGCAGTATTTT.

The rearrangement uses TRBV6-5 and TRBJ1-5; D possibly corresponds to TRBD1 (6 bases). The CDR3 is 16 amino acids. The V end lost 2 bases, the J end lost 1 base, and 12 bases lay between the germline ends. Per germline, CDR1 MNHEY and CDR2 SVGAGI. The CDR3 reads CASSYTFQGSNQPQHF. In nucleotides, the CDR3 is TGTGCCAGCAGTTACACCTTCCAGGGGAGCAATCAGCCCCAGCATTTT.

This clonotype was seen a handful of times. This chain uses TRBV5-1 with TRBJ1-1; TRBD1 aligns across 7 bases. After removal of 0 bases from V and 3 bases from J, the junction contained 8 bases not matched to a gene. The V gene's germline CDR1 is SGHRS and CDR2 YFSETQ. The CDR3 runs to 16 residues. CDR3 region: CASSLASGQDYTEAFF. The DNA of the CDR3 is TGCGCCAGCAGCTTGGCCTCAGGACAGGACTACACTGAAGCTTTCTTT.

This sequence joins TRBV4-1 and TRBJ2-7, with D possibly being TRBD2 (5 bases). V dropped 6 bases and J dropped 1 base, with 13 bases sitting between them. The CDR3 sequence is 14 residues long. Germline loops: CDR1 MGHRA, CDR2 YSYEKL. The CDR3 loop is CASRSGSPSYEQYF. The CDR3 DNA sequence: TGCGCCAGCAGGTCGGGGTCACCATCCTACGAGCAGTACTTC.